This T cell receptor (beta chain) is drawn from a study of blood T cell repertoires in COVID-19 (dated by TCRdb to the early 2020s). For the wider study: Samples from collaborators originated in the United States, Italy and Spain and spanned both the acute and convalescent phases of COVID-19. The repertoires were released in a freely available public database meant as a resource for research on the immune response to SARS-CoV-2. The prospective study material was composed of cDNA or gDNA derived from T cells, B-cell-depleted T cells, or PBMCs. A de-identified subject ID, COVID-19 status, age in years and sex were almost always included in the sample metadata. Where HLA class I and class II types were available, the types were taken from metadata supplied by the sample provider, not from assay-based typing. Subjects who had been exposed to COVID-19, were actively infected with it, or had recovered from it provided the deeply sampled blood TCRbeta repertoires that made up the dataset. The samples were drawn from the first 160 participants of the ongoing ImmuneRACE study and from roughly 1,300 subjects provided by 6 global collaborators.

Its CDR3 holds 15 amino acids, cysteine through phenylalanine. Kept here is only the CDR3 DNA, which spans 45 bases and is read in frame from base 1. After removal of 2 bases from V and 0 bases from J, the junction retains 2 bases not matched to a gene. The CDR1 and CDR2 encoded by the germline V gene (reference sequence) are SGHNT and YYREEE. TCRbeta CDR3 regions were amplified from genomic DNA by means of the immunoSEQ Assay, a bias-controlled multiplex PCR. The authors' pipeline ran thus. The number of nucleated cells in each sample was estimated by amplification of reference gene primers within the assay. Sequence reads were collapsed and filtered to measure the absolute abundance of every unique TCRbeta CDR3 rearrangement. For each sample, productive Simpson clonality was calculated by taking the square root of Simpson's diversity index across productive rearrangements. What TCRdb holds here is the immuneACCESS table cut down to in-frame rearrangements. Part of the clones is not present; checked against another copy, under half of the missing clones reflect an unresolved V gene, and the others are unexplained. V, J and clone size reflect that table, while D and trimming were determined from the DNA. For this sample there are around 100,000 clones; roughly 87% appear just once. The top ten constitute about 6% of the sample.

The study at large found these results: Clinical and demographic metadata were provided uncurated, with the amount varying by source and participant.

Only one count was recorded for this clone. It has no known antigen specificity. No per-base quality is available; no much larger clone lies one base away. The collaborating institutions used their own protocols to collect whole blood in K2EDTA tubes. Collaborator samples were shipped for TCRbeta analysis as frozen whole blood, isolated PBMCs, or DNA extracted from either sample type. This clonotype was sampled from a woman in her fifties or sixties with acute or convalescent COVID-19. Sequencing input: peripheral blood. Recombination linked TRBV5-4 to TRBJ2-4; TRBD1 aligns with 7 central bases. The DNA is TGTGCCAGCAGCTTACAGGGGATAGCCAAAAACATTCAGTACTTC. Its coded protein is CASSLQGIAKNIQYF.